The 16 T cell receptor beta chains given below trace back to one sample, sequenced in a study of CD8+CD57+ T cells in acquired aplastic anemia. TCR beta VDJ and CDR3 were profiled, and genomic DNA was the template. TCRdb re-derived calls from the reads in MiXCR, one entry per CDR3 protein. The repertoire holds approximately 300,000 distinct CDR3 sequences, with approximately 57% as singletons. Selection for sequencing was limited to patients who had shown CD8+CD57+ cell expansion by flow cytometry. The sample consisted of sorted CD4+, CD8+, or CD8+CD57+ T cells (not recorded which) from PBMCs. These receptors all stem from a human donor with aplastic anemia.

This clonotype showed up many times. The chain uses TRBV9 and TRBJ1-2; the match to TRBD1 covers 9 bases. Germline V gene sequence: CDR1 SGDLS, CDR2 YYNGEE. J was trimmed by 7 bases and V by 4 bases; bases with no gene match: 8. The CDR3 covers 14 residues. CDR3 sequence (DNA): TGTGCCAGCAGCCAACAGGGGGCGCGGACTGGCTACACCTTC. This encodes CASSQQGARTGYTF.

V usage is TRBV7-9 and J usage is TRBJ1-2; a weak D match, TRBD1 (5 bases). CDR3 length: 14 residues. Germline V gene lookup returns CDR1 SEHNR and CDR2 FQNEAQ (reference sequence). Trimming removed 5 bases at V and 3 bases at J, with 13 bases between. CDR3 sequence (DNA): TGTGCCAGCAGCCGGGACTGGCGAGACTATGGCTACACCTTC. Its translation is CASSRDWRDYGYTF.

The V call is TRBV2, the J call TRBJ2-2; tentative D call: TRBD1 (7 bases). Trimming left V 8 bases short and J 6 bases short, with 19 bases between. The germline V gene has CDR1 SNHLY and CDR2 FYNNEI. This CDR3 comprises 15 residues. CDR3 sequence (DNA): TGTGCCAGCGGGGGGACAGCGACATTTGCCGGGGAGCTGTTTTTT. Residues: CASGGTATFAGELFF.

This clonotype was found many times. The rearrangement uses TRBV18 and TRBJ2-1; D gene ambiguous. The V end lost 3 bases, the J end lost 7 bases, and 16 bases lay between the germline ends. The CDR3 length is 15 residues. Germline CDR1 KGHSH, CDR2 LQKENI. The CDR3, as DNA: TGTGCCAGCTCACCGGGTTTATCGATGTTTAATGAGCAGTTCTTC. Its protein is CASSPGLSMFNEQFF.

The gene calls are TRBV7-9 and TRBJ1-4; D gene uncertain. The CDR3 extends over 13 amino acids. Trimming removed 1 base at V and 9 bases at J, with 9 bases between. CDR1 is SEHNR and CDR2 is FQNEAQ in the germline V gene (reference sequence). DNA of the CDR3: TGTGCCAGCAGCTTAGGCCTTACAAAAAAACTGTTTTTT. It codes for CASSLGLTKKLFF.

CDR3 coding DNA: TGCGCCACCGCTCCCCACCCGGGACAGCCTCCAATCAGGGGCTATGGCTACACCTTC. This gives the protein CATAPHPGQPPIRGYGYTF. V is TRBV10-2 and J is TRBJ1-2, with 7 bases fitting TRBD1. The CDR3 sequence is 19 residues long. V dropped 10 bases and J dropped 4; count of bases not matched to a gene: 27. Germline V CDR1 and CDR2: WSHSY, SAAADI.

The chain is built from TRBV7-9 and TRBJ2-7; 9 bases are a match to TRBD1. CDR1 and CDR2 (germline): SEHNR, FQNEAQ (reference sequence). V was pared by 5 bases and J by 0 bases, with 5 bases of the junction left unmatched. The CDR3 spans 15 residues. CDR3 bases: TGTGCCAGCAGCACGGACAGGGGAAGCTCCTACGAGCAGTACTTC. Translating gives CASSTDRGSSYEQYF.

J is TRBJ2-5 and V is TRBV20-1, with 9 bases matching TRBD2. Germline values: CDR1 DFQATT, CDR2 SNEGSKA (reference sequence). The V gene end was trimmed by 5 bases and the J gene end by 2 bases; junction bases not matched to a gene: 6. This CDR3 spans 14 amino acids. The CDR3 spells CSAETSGGQETQYF. CDR3 nucleotide sequence: TGCAGTGCTGAGACTAGCGGAGGGCAAGAGACCCAGTACTTC.

The sample holds a few counts of this clonotype. The chain couples TRBV20-1 to TRBJ1-2; no clear D. Trimming took off 6 bases at V and 8 bases at J, with 13 bases between the two ends. There are 11 residues in the CDR3. CDR1 and CDR2 (germline): DFQATT, SNEGSKA (reference sequence). The CDR3: CSAHQGQGYTF. DNA for the CDR3: TGCAGTGCCCACCAAGGGCAAGGCTACACCTTC.

This chain joins TRBV10-3 and TRBJ2-1; 8 bases match TRBD2. The CDR3 is made up of 14 amino acids. J was trimmed by 7 bases and V by 6 bases; bases with no gene match: 8. Germline loops: CDR1 ENHRY, CDR2 SYGVKD. The CDR3 coding sequence is TGTGCCATCAGCGGGAGGGAAGTTGGAAATGAGCAGTTCTTC. Its protein product is CAISGREVGNEQFF.

Concerning this clonotype itself: One end of the junction is discordant with germline, which a read error may explain. This chain links TRBV7-9 with TRBJ2-1, with D perhaps matching TRBD1 (5 bases). CDR3 length equals 15 residues. Germline assignment: CDR1 SEHNR and CDR2 FQNEAQ (reference sequence). Here the CDR3 DNA reads TGTGCCAGCAGCTGGAGACAGTTAGGATACAATGAGCGGTTCTTC. It is translated as CASSWRQLGYNERFF.

This clonotype was recorded at least ten times. The chain couples TRBV5-1 to TRBJ2-5; no clear D gene. This CDR3 contains 13 residues. CDR1 and CDR2 (germline): SGHRS, YFSETQ. V was trimmed by 4 bases and J by 0 bases, leaving 7 bases between them. Written as DNA, the CDR3 is TGCGCCAGCAGCACACGCGACCAAGAGACCCAGTACTTC. It yields the protein CASSTRDQETQYF.

This clonotype was counted many times. The gene calls are TRBV9 and TRBJ2-7, with D possibly being TRBD2 (6 bases). Trimming pared 0 bases from V and 3 bases from J, leaving 10 bases between. Germline loops: CDR1 SGDLS, CDR2 YYNGEE. The length of the CDR3 is 14 residues. The CDR3 protein is CASSVGSGGYEQYF. Written as DNA, the CDR3 is TGTGCCAGCAGCGTAGGATCCGGGGGCTACGAGCAGTACTTC. The full variable domain, completed using reference TRBV9 and TRBJ2-7, is DSGVTQTPKHLITATGQRVTLRCSPRSGDLSVYWYQQSLDQGLQFLIQYYNGEERAKGNILERFSAQQFPDLHSELNLSSLELGDSALYFCASSVGSGGYEQYFGPGTRLTVT.

This clonotype was observed a few times. CDR3 DNA: TGTGCCAGCAGCGAACCTCCACCGGGCTCAACGAAAGCTTTCTTT. Its translation: CASSEPPPGSTKAFF. This sequence joins TRBV25-1 and TRBJ1-1; no clear D gene. This CDR3 is 15 amino acids long. Per germline, CDR1 MGHDK and CDR2 SYGVNS. Trimming took off 6 bases at V and 9 bases at J, with 23 bases between the two ends.

Remarks on this clonotype: Its ends do not fully match the called genes, so a read error is possible. The chain uses TRBV10-2 and TRBJ2-1; 7 nucleotides match TRBD1. Germline V gene data show CDR1 as WSHSY and CDR2 as SAAADI. CDR3 length: 12 residues. CDR3 nucleotide sequence: TGTGCCACCACCGGGACAGATAATGAGCAGTTCTTC. Its translation is CATTGTDNEQFF.

This clonotype has just a few counts. This CDR3 is missing its conserved last phenylalanine or tryptophan, likely due to a read error. The limits of the CDR3 on the DNA are not certain, so only TCRdb's listed CDR3 is given. The chain joins TRBV20-1 to TRBJ2-2; the table's D call, TRBD2, has no DNA check behind it. Germline values: CDR1 DFQATT, CDR2 SNEGSKA (reference sequence). Including both end residues, the CDR3 is 18 amino acids long. CDR3: CSATNGTSGGARHRGAVV.